The table lists the clone carrying this TCR beta chain with a count of one. This entry belongs to a study of blood T cell repertoires in COVID-19. Study-level information: Material from acute and convalescent COVID-19 was sourced from the United States, Italy and Spain.

Seattle-derived patients entered the study during active infection and were followed longitudinally. The V and J ends lost 1 base and 1 base respectively, with 10 bases between them. Germline CDR1 SGHTA, CDR2 FQGNSA. CDR3 length equals 15 residues. Per the authors' pipeline: Reference gene primer amplification gave nucleated cell count estimates. Clones were sequenced by immunoSEQ multiplex PCR, and TCRdb holds only the in-frame ones, with some missing. Clone size and V and J calls were adopted from that table, with D and trimming inferred from the DNA. This repertoire shows some 130,000 clones, around 89% found once; its top ten account for approximately 4.3%.

The chain carries TRBV7-2 and TRBJ1-2; D is possibly TRBD1 (6 bases). Source material: peripheral blood. This clonotype originated in a man between 60 and 75 years old with COVID-19, enrolled during active disease. CDR3 nucleotides: TGTGCCAGCAGCTTAGGCAGGGGCCTTAACTATGGCTACACCTTC. It yields the protein CASSLGRGLNYGYTF.